What follows are 22 T cell receptor beta chains derived from one specimen sequenced in a study of post-analysis software for immune sequencing data. Prepared libraries of TCR beta cDNA carried unique molecular identifiers. TCRdb processed the PCR reads anew with MiXCR; each CDR3 protein has one entry. The sample shows 750,000 to 900,000 distinct CDR3 sequences, approximately 44% of them seen only once. General observations from the study: Higher frequency in patients than in controls was seen for roughly five TRBV segments, with TRBV5-6, TRBV5-1 and TRBV20-1 among them.

Their target antigens are unknown. Sequencing input: blood. These receptors were collected from a girl between 10 and 17 years old with multiple sclerosis.

V and J are TRBV7-8 and TRBJ2-5; D is unclear. The J call could be wrong; TRBJ2-7 is a better fit for the DNA end. Germline CDR1 reads SGHVS; CDR2 reads FQNEAQ. This CDR3 has 13 residues. As DNA, the CDR3 is TGTGCCAGCAGCGGGTTCTCGGAGTACGAGCAGTACTTC. It encodes CASSGFSEYEQYF.

V and J are TRBV7-3 and TRBJ2-1; 8 bases align to TRBD2. With 3 bases clipped from V and 10 bases from J, the junction kept 14 bases outside the gene matches. The CDR3 sequence is 16 residues long. Germline V gives CDR1 SGHTA, CDR2 FQGTGA. This CDR3 is CASSLSPAGGEVEQFF. CDR3 coding DNA: TGTGCCAGCAGCTTGAGTCCGGCGGGGGGCGAGGTGGAGCAGTTCTTC. The full variable domain, rest sourced from reference TRBV7-3 and TRBJ2-1, is GAGVSQTPSNKVTEKGKYVELRCDPISGHTALYWYRQSLGQGPEFLIYFQGTGAADDSGLPNDRFFAVRPEGSVSTLKIQRTERGDSAVYLCASSLSPAGGEVEQFFGPGTRLTVL.

In this sample, this clonotype turned up many times. The chain couples TRBV7-9 to TRBJ2-7; 8 positions agree with TRBD1. V gave up 6 bases and J gave up 0 bases; unmatched junction bases: 4. The CDR3 spans 14 residues. Germline V lookup: CDR1 SEHNR, CDR2 FQNEAQ (reference sequence). The CDR3 region has the DNA TGTGCCAGCAGTCCCGGGACAGGCTCCTACGAGCAGTACTTC. Amino acids: CASSPGTGSYEQYF.

Here the CDR3 reads CASSLDAGKTQYF. The CDR3 DNA follows: TGCGCCAGCAGCTTGGATGCGGGAAAGACCCAGTACTTC. The chain joins TRBV5-1 to TRBJ2-5; tentatively, D is TRBD2 (6 bases). Trimming removed 0 bases at V and 6 bases at J, with 9 bases between. The CDR3 has 13 residues. CDR1 and CDR2 from the germline V gene are SGHRS and YFSETQ.

V and J are TRBV28 and TRBJ2-3; 10 bases are a match to TRBD2. The CDR3 is 18 residues long. Germline loops: CDR1 MDHEN, CDR2 SYDVKM. After removal of 0 bases from V and 8 bases from J, the junction contained 14 bases not matched to a gene. The chain's CDR3 is CASSLWAFGLAGAGTQYF. CDR3 nucleotide sequence: TGTGCCAGCAGTTTATGGGCGTTTGGGCTAGCGGGAGCCGGTACGCAGTATTTT.

The rearrangement links TRBV9 to TRBJ2-7; 7 bases are shared with TRBD1. J was trimmed by 0 bases and V by 0 bases; bases with no gene match: 3. CDR1 and CDR2 (germline): SGDLS, YYNGEE. This CDR3 has 15 amino acids. The CDR3 DNA is TGTGCCAGCAGCGTAGGGGGACAGAGCTCCTACGAGCAGTACTTC. This codes for CASSVGGQSSYEQYF.

The rearrangement uses TRBV24-1 and TRBJ2-1; TRBD2 matches 8 bases. The CDR3 has 16 residues. The germline CDR1 and CDR2 sequences are KGHDR and SFDVKD. V shed 3 bases, J shed 0 bases, and the junction held 3 bases outside the gene matches. As DNA, the CDR3 is TGTGCCACCAGTGATAGGAGCGGGAGCTCCTACAATGAGCAGTTCTTC. This codes for CATSDRSGSSYNEQFF.

The rearrangement links TRBV7-6 to TRBJ2-7; unclear D gene. Germline-derived CDR1 and CDR2 are SGHVS and FNYEAQ. Trimming took off 3 bases at V and 7 bases at J, with 7 bases between the two ends. The CDR3 runs to 11 residues. The CDR3 DNA reads TGTGCCAGCAGCTTTAACGGTGAGCAGTACTTC. It codes for CASSFNGEQYF.

CDR3 nucleotides: TGTGCCAGCAGAGAACAAGACAGCAGATCCTACGAGCAGTACTTC. Encoded protein: CASREQDSRSYEQYF. This chain joins TRBV12-3 or TRBV12-4 and TRBJ2-7, with D possibly being TRBD1 (5 bases). This CDR3 comprises 15 residues. V shed 6 bases and J shed 1 base, with 16 bases lying between them.

Turning to this clonotype: At one boundary the junction diverges from the germline segment, which might be a read error. The chain carries TRBV5-6 and TRBJ2-1, with 8 bases identical to TRBD1. This CDR3 is built from 16 residues. Germline V lookup: CDR1 SGHDT, CDR2 YYEEEE. CDR3 DNA sequence: TGCGCCAGCAGCTTGGAGGACAGGGCGACCCTAAATGAGCAGTTCTTC. Encoded protein: CASSLEDRATLNEQFF.

This sequence joins TRBV6-1 and TRBJ2-3, with TRBD2 identical over 9 bases. The CDR3 length is 16 residues. The junction had 5 bases not matched to a gene; V was cut back by 2 bases and J by 2 bases. Per the germline V gene, CDR1 is MNHNS and CDR2 is SASEGT. In DNA form, the CDR3 reads TGTGCCAGCAGTGAATGGTTAGCGGGAGTCACAGATACGCAGTATTTT. It encodes CASSEWLAGVTDTQYF.

The gene calls are TRBV5-1 and TRBJ2-5; 8 bases map to TRBD1. The CDR3 is 14 amino acids. In germline, CDR1 is SGHRS, CDR2 YFSETQ. The junction had 2 bases not matched to a gene; V was cut back by 2 bases and J by 2 bases. The CDR3 DNA sequence: TGCGCCAGCAGCTTCGGGACAGGTCAAGAGACCCAGTACTTC. Encoded protein: CASSFGTGQETQYF.

The chain is built from TRBV29-1 and TRBJ2-4; TRBD2 agrees at 10 bases. This CDR3 comprises 13 residues. Looked up from germline, CDR1 is SQVTM and CDR2 is ANQGSEA. After removal of 6 bases from V and 5 bases from J, the junction contained 4 bases not matched to a gene. CDR3 loop: CSVTGLAENIQYF. In DNA, the CDR3 is TGCAGCGTAACAGGACTAGCGGAAAACATTCAGTACTTC.

This clonotype has a single count. The chain is built from TRBV11-3 and TRBJ2-3, with 7 positions matching TRBD2. Losses at the gene ends were 5 bases for V and 9 bases for J; bases not matched to a gene: 8. Germline lookup yields CDR1 SGHNT and CDR2 YENEEA. This CDR3 has 13 residues. The CDR3 bases are TGTGCCAGCAGCCCTCGACTAGCAAGAACGCAGTATTTT. Encoded protein: CASSPRLARTQYF.

This clonotype was found a few times. The genes are TRBV28 and TRBJ2-7; 9 positions match TRBD2. The CDR3 spans 15 residues. V gave up 4 bases and J gave up 2 bases; unmatched junction bases: 6. Germline V gene lookup returns CDR1 MDHEN and CDR2 SYDVKM. The CDR3 is CASSWSGRHPYEQYF. In DNA form, the CDR3 reads TGTGCCAGCAGTTGGAGCGGGAGGCACCCCTACGAGCAGTACTTC.

J is TRBJ1-6 and V is TRBV12-3 or TRBV12-4; D not certain. This CDR3 contains 13 residues. Trimming took 5 bases from V and 4 from J, leaving 6 bases between them. The CDR3 DNA is TGTGCCAGCAGTCCGCCTTATAATTCACCCCTCCACTTT. Translation: CASSPPYNSPLHF.

This chain joins TRBV7-9 and TRBJ2-7; D is unresolved. Germline V gene sequence: CDR1 SEHNR, CDR2 FQNEAQ (reference sequence). Between the trimmed V and J ends, which lost 2 bases and 0 bases, there was a span of 23 bases. The CDR3 runs to 19 residues. The CDR3 bases are TGTGCCAGCAGCTTAAATTCGTGGTCAGACTCAGAGAGCTCCTACGAGCAGTACTTC. It codes for CASSLNSWSDSESSYEQYF.

V and J are TRBV7-2 and TRBJ2-5; TRBD2 matches at 11 bases. The length of the CDR3 is 16 residues. Per germline, CDR1 SGHTA and CDR2 FQGNSA. V shed 5 bases and J 2 bases; nucleotides not matched to a gene: 7. CDR3 residues: CASSQTSGSSQETQYF. As DNA, the CDR3 is TGTGCCAGCAGCCAAACTAGCGGGAGCTCTCAAGAGACCCAGTACTTC. The full variable domain, its missing parts supplied by reference TRBV7-2 and TRBJ2-5, is GAGVSQSPSNKVTEKGKDVELRCDPISGHTALYWYRQSLGQGLEFLIYFQGNSAPDKSGLPSDRFSAERTGGSVSTLTIQRTQQEDSAVYLCASSQTSGSSQETQYFGPGTRLLVL.

The chain employs TRBV14 and TRBJ2-7; D uncertain. Germline CDR1 and CDR2: SGHDN and FVKESK. Trimming took off 3 bases at V and 6 bases at J, with 15 bases between the two ends. CDR3 length equals 14 residues. The CDR3 sequence: CASSQLGGIGEQYF. DNA for the CDR3: TGTGCCAGCAGCCAGTTGGGCGGCATCGGCGAGCAGTACTTC.

There are a few counts of this clonotype. V usage is TRBV29-1 and J usage is TRBJ2-1; D ambiguous. Between the trimmed V and J ends, which lost 4 bases and 2 bases, there was a span of 9 bases. Germline V gives CDR1 SQVTM, CDR2 ANQGSEA. The CDR3 is made up of 13 amino acids. The CDR3 region has the DNA TGCAGCGTTGTGGGCGATACCTACAATGAGCAGTTCTTC. Protein sequence: CSVVGDTYNEQFF.

The chain carries TRBV6-6 and TRBJ2-3, with D unresolved. Germline CDR1 and CDR2: MNHNY and SVGAGI (reference sequence). The CDR3 length is 15 residues. V gave up 2 bases and J gave up 2 bases, with 11 bases separating them. The CDR3 DNA is TGTGCCAGCAGTTACCGTGGGTTCCTCACAGATACGCAGTATTTT. It translates to CASSYRGFLTDTQYF.

The chain couples TRBV6-1 to TRBJ2-1; 9 bases map to TRBD2. The CDR3 extends over 16 amino acids. The trim removed 7 bases at V and 2 bases at J, leaving 9 bases unmatched. Germline-derived CDR1 and CDR2 are MNHNS and SASEGT. This CDR3 reads CASKSGGRAAYNEQFF. The CDR3 DNA reads TGTGCCAGCAAATCTGGCGGGAGGGCCGCCTACAATGAGCAGTTCTTC.